The present T cell receptor beta chain was sequenced within a study of cytomegalovirus exposure and HLA in healthy donors. Study in general: The approximately 120 validation repertoires used the same platform as the 650 to 750 first-cohort repertoires, a later analysis reported. Study results and caveats: Among the CMV-associated chains, a few were confirmed in vitro as specific for CMV antigens.

Trimming shortened V by 0 bases and J by 1 base, and 10 bases separated the two germline ends. Germline V gives CDR1 LNHNV, CDR2 YYDKDF (reference sequence). CDR3 length equals 15 residues. For this clone: Antigen: not known.

Profiled with immunoSEQ multiplex PCR; TCRdb holds only in-frame clones, not every one. In the table there are some 150,000 clones, 85% to 90% of which are singletons. What was sequenced was PBMCs. The TCR was taken from a woman between 18 and 29 years old in good health and CMV-seropositive. The V call is TRBV15, the J call TRBJ2-7; the D gene is possibly TRBD2 (5 bases). The CDR3 sequence is CATSREVGGSYEQYF. In DNA form, the CDR3 reads TGTGCCACCAGCAGAGAAGTCGGCGGGTCCTACGAGCAGTACTTC.